This section outlines one T cell receptor beta chain sequence together with its context. The data are from a study of blood T cell repertoires in COVID-19. Study-level background: The United States, Italy and Spain supplied acute and convalescent COVID-19 samples. Sources were T cells, B-cell-depleted T cells, or PBMCs; the material itself was cDNA or gDNA.

How the authors handled the data: Reference gene primer amplification in the assay estimated nucleated cell counts. The data were produced by immunoSEQ multiplex PCR, yet TCRdb's version contains in-frame clones alone and is incomplete. D and trimming were read from the DNA, whereas the V and J calls and clone size are those reported in that table. This sample has approximately 300,000 clones; about 92% occur once, and the top ten carry less than 20%. The germline V gene has CDR1 KGHSH and CDR2 LQKENI. This CDR3 has 16 residues. V dropped 3 bases and J dropped 6 bases, with 18 bases sitting between them. Participant-given clinical history determined each cohort assignment.

This clonotype originated in a woman aged 25-40 years who had recovered from COVID-19. This chain links TRBV18 with TRBJ2-1; D might be TRBD2 (5 bases). Sequencing was done on a sample of PBMCs or T cells enriched from blood (not recorded which). CDR3: CASSPGGQLRGNEQFF. The DNA for the CDR3 is TGTGCCAGCTCACCCGGAGGTCAGCTACGGGGCAATGAGCAGTTCTTC.